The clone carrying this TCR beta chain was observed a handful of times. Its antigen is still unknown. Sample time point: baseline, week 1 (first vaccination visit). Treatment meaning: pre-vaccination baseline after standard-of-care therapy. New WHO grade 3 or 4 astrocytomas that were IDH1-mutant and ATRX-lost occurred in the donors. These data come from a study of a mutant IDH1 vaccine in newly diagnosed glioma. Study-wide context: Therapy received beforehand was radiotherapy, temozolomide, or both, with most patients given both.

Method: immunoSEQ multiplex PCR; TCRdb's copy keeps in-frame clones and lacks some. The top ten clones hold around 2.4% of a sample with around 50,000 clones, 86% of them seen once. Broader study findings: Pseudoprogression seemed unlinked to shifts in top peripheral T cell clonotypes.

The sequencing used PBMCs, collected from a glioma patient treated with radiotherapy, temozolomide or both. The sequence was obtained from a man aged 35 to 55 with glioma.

Here the CDR3 DNA reads TGTGCCAGCAGCCAGCGTAGACTCCACCAAGAGACCCAGTACTTC. Protein: CASSQRRLHQETQYF. The chain joins TRBV5-6 to TRBJ2-5; D not resolved. Germline CDR1 SGHDT, CDR2 YYEEEE. This CDR3 has 15 residues. With 4 bases removed from V and 0 bases from J, the gap between germline ends came to 13 bases.